A selection of T cell receptor beta chains follows, all from one sample in a study of blood T cell repertoires in COVID-19. Only in-frame clones appear in the TCRdb table, and some are missing; sequencing was by immunoSEQ multiplex PCR. The sample consists of over 150,000 clones, 80% of them appearing once. The sample comprised PBMCs or T cells enriched from blood (not recorded which). Receptors were obtained from a woman aged 55-70 years who had recovered from COVID-19. Both conserved end residues are part of each CDR3. D genes are given only for firm matches. Not every row has a clone size; where given, it reads once, few, many or a size class.

cdr3_aa: CASSKGRGSSYNEQFF; cdr3_length: 16; clone_size: -; d_call: -; v_call: TRBV19; j_call: TRBJ2-1
cdr3_aa: CASSLRPQETQYF; cdr3_length: 13; clone_size: -; d_call: -; v_call: TRBV27; j_call: TRBJ2-5
cdr3_aa: CASGLQRGTEAFF; cdr3_length: 13; clone_size: once; d_call: -; v_call: TRBV12-5; j_call: TRBJ1-1
cdr3_aa: CASSFVFGPHEQFF; cdr3_length: 14; clone_size: -; d_call: -; v_call: TRBV27; j_call: TRBJ2-1
cdr3_aa: CASSLGRTGEAFF; cdr3_length: 13; clone_size: few; d_call: TRBD1; v_call: TRBV7-3; j_call: TRBJ1-1
cdr3_aa: CASSVGLADSYEQYF; cdr3_length: 15; clone_size: -; d_call: TRBD2; v_call: TRBV2; j_call: TRBJ2-7
cdr3_aa: CASRHLLLDEQFF; cdr3_length: 13; clone_size: few; d_call: -; v_call: TRBV2; j_call: TRBJ2-1
cdr3_aa: CASSAQGAEYGYTF; cdr3_length: 14; clone_size: -; d_call: -; v_call: TRBV19; j_call: TRBJ1-2
cdr3_aa: CATGQTGSNQPQHF; cdr3_length: 14; clone_size: -; d_call: -; v_call: TRBV24-1; j_call: TRBJ1-5
cdr3_aa: CASRPGQRGTGELFF; cdr3_length: 15; clone_size: -; d_call: -; v_call: TRBV6-5; j_call: TRBJ2-2
cdr3_aa: CASSLAGGNYGYTF; cdr3_length: 14; clone_size: few; d_call: TRBD1; v_call: TRBV5-1; j_call: TRBJ1-2
cdr3_aa: CASSVAGEFNSPLHF; cdr3_length: 15; clone_size: -; d_call: -; v_call: TRBV9; j_call: TRBJ1-6
cdr3_aa: CATSDRPGWEQYF; cdr3_length: 13; clone_size: -; d_call: -; v_call: TRBV24-1; j_call: TRBJ2-7
cdr3_aa: CASSTSRGSYNEQFF; cdr3_length: 15; clone_size: -; d_call: -; v_call: TRBV6-5; j_call: TRBJ2-1
cdr3_aa: CASNDRGLGETQYF; cdr3_length: 14; clone_size: once; d_call: -; v_call: TRBV18; j_call: TRBJ2-5
cdr3_aa: CASSINSRSSYNEQFF; cdr3_length: 16; clone_size: -; d_call: -; v_call: TRBV19; j_call: TRBJ2-1
cdr3_aa: CAIKPAGEYGNTIYF; cdr3_length: 15; clone_size: -; d_call: -; v_call: TRBV10-3; j_call: TRBJ1-3
cdr3_aa: CASSLAPRRQDEAFF; cdr3_length: 15; clone_size: few; d_call: -; v_call: TRBV11-2; j_call: TRBJ1-1
cdr3_aa: CASSPGRGGPYEQYF; cdr3_length: 15; clone_size: -; d_call: -; v_call: TRBV27; j_call: TRBJ2-7
cdr3_aa: CASRGSNQPQHF; cdr3_length: 12; clone_size: -; d_call: TRBD1; v_call: TRBV19; j_call: TRBJ1-5
cdr3_aa: CASSPAGGSSGYTF; cdr3_length: 14; clone_size: -; d_call: TRBD1; v_call: TRBV28; j_call: TRBJ1-2
cdr3_aa: CASSQSVGGPCTDTQYF; cdr3_length: 17; clone_size: -; d_call: -; v_call: TRBV23-1; j_call: TRBJ2-3
cdr3_aa: CASSEALRTAITDTQYF; cdr3_length: 17; clone_size: -; d_call: -; v_call: TRBV6-1; j_call: TRBJ2-3
cdr3_aa: CASSEAGSYNSPLHF; cdr3_length: 15; clone_size: -; d_call: -; v_call: TRBV6-1; j_call: TRBJ1-6
cdr3_aa: CASSLRTGREKLFF; cdr3_length: 14; clone_size: -; d_call: TRBD1; v_call: TRBV3-1/TRBV3-2; j_call: TRBJ1-4
cdr3_aa: CASSYSMSRGYETQYF; cdr3_length: 16; clone_size: once; d_call: -; v_call: TRBV6-5; j_call: TRBJ2-5
cdr3_aa: CASRGWGQGVYEQYF; cdr3_length: 15; clone_size: -; d_call: TRBD1; v_call: TRBV6-5; j_call: TRBJ2-7
cdr3_aa: CASSQTGTGNYGYTF; cdr3_length: 15; clone_size: few; d_call: TRBD1; v_call: TRBV3-1/TRBV3-2; j_call: TRBJ1-2
cdr3_aa: CSVIKGSNYGYTF; cdr3_length: 13; clone_size: once; d_call: -; v_call: TRBV29-1; j_call: TRBJ1-2
cdr3_aa: CASSKGTAGNTEAFF; cdr3_length: 15; clone_size: -; d_call: TRBD1; v_call: TRBV7-8; j_call: TRBJ1-1
cdr3_aa: CASSYSGGTDEQYF; cdr3_length: 14; clone_size: once; d_call: TRBD1; v_call: TRBV6-5; j_call: TRBJ2-7
cdr3_aa: CASSFGTGLSVLTF; cdr3_length: 14; clone_size: -; d_call: TRBD1; v_call: TRBV11-2; j_call: TRBJ2-6
cdr3_aa: CASSLPKRGGLETQYF; cdr3_length: 16; clone_size: -; d_call: TRBD2; v_call: TRBV3-1/TRBV3-2; j_call: TRBJ2-5
cdr3_aa: CASGKGGQEAFF; cdr3_length: 12; clone_size: few; d_call: -; v_call: TRBV2; j_call: TRBJ1-1
cdr3_aa: CASSLGGGAGQPQHF; cdr3_length: 15; clone_size: -; d_call: -; v_call: TRBV7-2; j_call: TRBJ1-5
cdr3_aa: CASSQTTRDDEKLFF; cdr3_length: 15; clone_size: -; d_call: -; v_call: TRBV4-2; j_call: TRBJ1-4
cdr3_aa: CASSGRTGREIYEQYF; cdr3_length: 16; clone_size: once; d_call: -; v_call: TRBV7-8; j_call: TRBJ2-7
cdr3_aa: CASSESFLNQPQHF; cdr3_length: 14; clone_size: -; d_call: -; v_call: TRBV5-8; j_call: TRBJ1-5
cdr3_aa: CASSQRSNTEAFF; cdr3_length: 13; clone_size: -; d_call: -; v_call: TRBV11-3; j_call: TRBJ1-1
cdr3_aa: CASSPYGGNTIYF; cdr3_length: 13; clone_size: -; d_call: -; v_call: TRBV13; j_call: TRBJ1-3
cdr3_aa: CASSIQGYTEAFF; cdr3_length: 13; clone_size: -; d_call: -; v_call: TRBV19; j_call: TRBJ1-1
cdr3_aa: CAWSVDRDYYGYTF; cdr3_length: 14; clone_size: -; d_call: TRBD1; v_call: TRBV30; j_call: TRBJ1-2
cdr3_aa: CAWRTGSSGANVLTF; cdr3_length: 15; clone_size: -; d_call: -; v_call: TRBV30; j_call: TRBJ2-6
cdr3_aa: CASEAGGLGNTEAFF; cdr3_length: 15; clone_size: -; d_call: -; v_call: TRBV3-1/TRBV3-2; j_call: TRBJ1-1